Each of the 9 T cell receptor beta chains below was sequenced from the same sample in a study of blood T cell repertoires in COVID-19. Sequenced by immunoSEQ multiplex PCR; TCRdb stores in-frame clones only, minus some. The data hold roughly 400,000 clones, with roughly 91% observed a single time. The sample taken for sequencing was PBMCs or T cells enriched from blood (not recorded which). The receptor source for this set is a woman in her twenties or thirties who had recovered from COVID-19.

This chain connects TRBV11-3 to TRBJ2-1, with 8 bases identical to TRBD2. CDR1 and CDR2 from the germline V gene are SGHNT and YENEEA. The J segment lost 8 bases and the V segment lost 5 bases, leaving 14 bases of the junction unmatched. The CDR3 contains 16 residues. The CDR3 sequence: CASSHGAGLAGDEQFF. In nucleotides, the CDR3 is TGTGCCAGCAGCCACGGCGCCGGACTAGCTGGCGATGAGCAGTTCTTC.

The V call is TRBV19, the J call TRBJ1-1; 12 bases line up with TRBD1. Germline trimming cut 11 bases from V and 5 bases from J; bases unmatched to any gene: 12. This CDR3 has 15 residues. Germline V CDR1 and CDR2: LNHDA, SQIVND (reference sequence). CDR3 coding DNA: TGTGCCGTAGCCCCGGGACAGGGGGCGCTAACTGAAGCTTTCTTT. Translation gives CAVAPGQGALTEAFF.

This clone appeared once. The chain carries TRBV7-9 and TRBJ1-3; D remains ambiguous. Deletions cut 5 bases from V and 4 bases from J, with 12 bases between. Germline CDR1 reads SEHNR; CDR2 reads FQNEAQ (reference sequence). The CDR3 is 14 amino acids. CDR3 amino acids: CASSRVMRGNTIYF. CDR3 DNA sequence: TGTGCCAGCAGCCGCGTGATGCGGGGAAACACCATATATTTT.

V and J are TRBV27 and TRBJ1-5; D uncertain. CDR3 length: 15 amino acids. Germline V gene data show CDR1 as MNHEY and CDR2 as SMNVEV (reference sequence). V lost 0 bases and J lost 4, with 10 bases in between. CDR3 sequence (DNA): TGTGCCAGCAGTTTATCATCGGGATCGAATCAGCCCCAGCATTTT. The encoded protein is CASSLSSGSNQPQHF.

The chain couples TRBV19 to TRBJ2-3, with a weak D call TRBD2 (7 bases). V lost 3 bases to trimming and J lost 2 bases, with 18 bases between them. This CDR3 spans 17 amino acids. Germline V gene lookup returns CDR1 LNHDA and CDR2 SQIVND (reference sequence). The CDR3 sequence is CASSISWGGPPTDTQYF. CDR3 bases: TGTGCCAGTAGTATCTCGTGGGGGGGCCCCCCCACAGATACGCAGTATTTT.

J is TRBJ2-7 and V is TRBV7-3, with 9 bases that match TRBD2. The V gene's germline CDR1 is SGHTA and CDR2 FQGTGA. J gave up 4 bases and V 2 bases, and 9 bases lay outside the gene matches. The CDR3 contains 16 residues. The CDR3: CASSLGASGNPYEQYF. The CDR3 bases are TGTGCCAGCAGCTTAGGAGCTAGCGGGAACCCGTACGAGCAGTACTTC.

Only a few counts were recorded for this clone. J is TRBJ1-3 and V is TRBV6-5, with 9 positions matching TRBD1. CDR1 and CDR2 (germline): MNHEY, SVGAGI. The CDR3 contains 16 residues. Germline trimming cut 2 bases from V and 4 bases from J; bases unmatched to any gene: 6. The CDR3: CASSYQGQGRGNTIYF. The CDR3 DNA sequence: TGTGCCAGCAGTTACCAGGGACAGGGAAGAGGAAACACCATATATTTT.

J is TRBJ1-2 and V is TRBV28, with 8 bases fitting TRBD1. The CDR3 totals 15 residues. Germline assignment: CDR1 MDHEN and CDR2 SYDVKM. Trimming at V came to 4 bases and at J to 0 bases, leaving 4 bases not matched to a gene. CDR3 DNA sequence: TGTGCCAGCAGTTCCTACAGGGGGGCTAACTATGGCTACACCTTC. Its translation: CASSSYRGANYGYTF.

On this clone itself: One end of the junction varies from germline; a read error may be responsible. V usage is TRBV5-1 and J usage is TRBJ2-7; 12 nucleotides align to TRBD2. Germline V CDR1 and CDR2: SGHRS, YFSETQ. The CDR3 loop spans 13 amino acids. The CDR3 loop is CASSLGGTSGPSF. DNA for the CDR3: TGCGCCAGCAGCTTGGGGGGGACTAGCGGGCCGAGTTTC.